The 24 T cell receptor beta chains listed next were all sequenced from one sample in a study of blood T cell repertoires in COVID-19. Clones were sequenced by immunoSEQ multiplex PCR, and TCRdb holds only the in-frame ones, with some missing. The data contain roughly 230,000 clones, approximately 77% of them singletons. Sample: peripheral blood. These receptors were collected from a woman over 75 with acute or convalescent COVID-19.

The chain joins TRBV28 to TRBJ2-5; the D gene is possibly TRBD2 (6 bases). V shed 6 bases and J shed 2 bases, with 13 bases lying between them. CDR1 and CDR2 (germline): MDHEN, SYDVKM. The CDR3 spans 14 residues. The CDR3 is CASSYAGTQETQYF. The CDR3 DNA is TGTGCCAGCAGCTACGCCGGGACTCAAGAGACCCAGTACTTC.

The chain recombines TRBV28 with TRBJ1-2; TRBD1 aligns across 7 bases. Germline V gene data show CDR1 as MDHEN and CDR2 as SYDVKM. V shed 1 base and J 10 bases; nucleotides not matched to a gene: 9. The CDR3 contains 14 residues. The CDR3 protein is CASSLYSRQGHYTF. The CDR3 nucleotides read TGTGCCAGCAGTTTATATTCGAGACAGGGACACTACACCTTC.

This chain links TRBV19 with TRBJ1-6; D call uncertain. Germline V gives CDR1 LNHDA, CDR2 SQIVND (reference sequence). Trimming cost V 3 bases and J 5 bases, with 11 bases left between them. The CDR3 is made up of 15 amino acids. The CDR3, as DNA: TGTGCCAGTAGTATTCGAGGGTTAGATAATTCACCCCTCCACTTT. Protein sequence: CASSIRGLDNSPLHF.

The gene calls are TRBV7-9 and TRBJ1-1; 9 bases map to TRBD1. In germline, CDR1 is SEHNR, CDR2 FQNEAQ (reference sequence). V was pared by 8 bases and J by 6 bases, with 16 bases of the junction left unmatched. The CDR3 runs 16 residues. CDR3 region: CASQLPPDRGVPEAFF. CDR3 nucleotides: TGTGCCAGCCAACTACCGCCGGACAGGGGCGTCCCTGAAGCTTTCTTT.

This chain links TRBV5-4 with TRBJ2-2; D is possibly TRBD2 (6 bases). The germline gives CDR1 SGHNT, CDR2 YYREEE (reference sequence). The CDR3 is 18 amino acids. V gave up 4 bases and J gave up 2 bases, with 21 bases separating them. DNA of the CDR3: TGTGCCAGCAGCCCGCCCCTCGGCGCGGGGATTAACACCGGGGAGCTGTTTTTT. This gives the protein CASSPPLGAGINTGELFF.

This chain connects TRBV2 to TRBJ2-2, with 9 bases matching TRBD2. The CDR3 contains 14 residues. With V trimmed by 8 bases and J by 2 bases, 3 bases remained unmatched. CDR1 is SNHLY, CDR2 FYNNEI, per germline. The CDR3 sequence is CASAGGPNTGELFF. As DNA, the CDR3 is TGTGCCAGCGCGGGGGGGCCAAACACCGGGGAGCTGTTTTTT.

The chain carries TRBV3-1 (or the pseudogene TRBV3-2) and TRBJ1-1; 8 nucleotides line up with TRBD1. Germline values: CDR1 LGHDT, CDR2 YNNKEL (reference sequence). This CDR3 has 15 amino acids. Germline trimming cut 1 base from V and 4 bases from J; bases unmatched to any gene: 5. The CDR3 nucleotides read TGTGCCAGCAGCCAAGGCAGGGGGCCGTTCACTGAAGCTTTCTTT. It encodes CASSQGRGPFTEAFF.

The chain couples TRBV5-5 to TRBJ1-3; 7 bases line up with TRBD1. Losses at the gene ends were 4 bases for V and 6 bases for J; bases not matched to a gene: 7. The CDR3 totals 14 residues. Germline CDR1 SGHKS, CDR2 YYEKEE (reference sequence). The CDR3 region is CASSPTGITNTIYF. The CDR3 DNA sequence: TGTGCCAGCAGCCCGACAGGGATTACAAACACCATATATTTT. Full variable domain (rest looked up from reference TRBV5-5 and TRBJ1-3): DAGVTQSPTHLIKTRGQQVTLRCSPISGHKSVSWYQQVLGQGPQFIFQYYEKEERGRGNFPDRFSARQFPNYSSELNVNALLLGDSALYLCASSPTGITNTIYFGEGSWLTVV.

The chain couples TRBV18 to TRBJ2-6; D unclear. The CDR3 sequence is 15 residues long. V shed 1 base and J shed 2 bases, with 6 bases lying between them. CDR1 KGHSH and CDR2 LQKENI come from the germline V gene. CDR3 in amino acids: CASSPLLAGANVLTF. CDR3 nucleotides: TGTGCCAGCTCACCACTTTTAGCTGGGGCCAACGTCCTGACTTTC.

The chain joins TRBV5-1 to TRBJ2-7, with 8 bases fitting TRBD2. Germline loops: CDR1 SGHRS, CDR2 YFSETQ. J was trimmed by 7 bases and V by 0 bases; bases with no gene match: 12. The CDR3 extends over 16 amino acids. This chain's CDR3 is CASSLGGRGDLLEQYF. In DNA form, the CDR3 reads TGCGCCAGCAGCTTGGGAGGGCGGGGGGACCTCTTGGAGCAGTACTTC.

This clone has just a few counts. The chain combines TRBV28 with TRBJ2-3, with 10 bases aligning to TRBD1. The CDR3 is 14 amino acids. Germline assignment: CDR1 MDHEN and CDR2 SYDVKM. Trimming at V came to 2 bases and at J to 5 bases, leaving 1 base not matched to a gene. This CDR3 reads CASSLDRGQDTQYF. The CDR3 region has the DNA TGTGCCAGCAGTTTAGACAGGGGGCAAGATACGCAGTATTTT. Looking up the rest from reference TRBV28 and TRBJ2-3 gives the full variable domain: DVKVTQSSRYLVKRTGEKVFLECVQDMDHENMFWYRQDPGLGLRLIYFSYDVKMKEKGDIPEGYSVSREKKERFSLILESASTNQTSMYLCASSLDRGQDTQYFGPGTRLTVL.

V is TRBV24-1 and J is TRBJ1-2; 11 bases fit TRBD1. The CDR3 totals 16 residues. Trimming cost V 4 bases and J 4 bases; bases outside gene matches: 7. CDR1 and CDR2 from the germline V gene are KGHDR and SFDVKD. The CDR3, as DNA: TGTGCCACCAGTGACCGGACAGGGGGCGAGCTCTATGGCTACACCTTC. The encoded protein is CATSDRTGGELYGYTF.

The J gene is TRBJ2-5, the V gene TRBV7-9, with a possible D match to TRBD2 (5 bases). CDR3 length equals 14 residues. Germline assignment: CDR1 SEHNR and CDR2 FQNEAQ (reference sequence). V lost 3 bases, J lost 5 bases, and 13 bases lay in between. The CDR3 bases are TGTGCCAGCAGCTTTTACGACTATCGCGAGACCCAGTACTTC. Translation: CASSFYDYRETQYF.

A few counts support this clone. The chain joins TRBV15 to TRBJ2-5; 7 nucleotides line up with TRBD2. J was trimmed by 4 bases and V by 5 bases; bases with no gene match: 4. Germline CDR1 and CDR2: LNHNV and YYDKDF (reference sequence). CDR3 length: 13 amino acids. Here the CDR3 reads CATSSWGGETQYF. CDR3 coding DNA: TGTGCCACCAGCTCTTGGGGGGGAGAGACCCAGTACTTC.

The rearrangement uses TRBV14 and TRBJ2-7, with TRBD1 identical over 8 bases. Losses at the gene ends were 1 base for V and 3 bases for J; bases not matched to a gene: 2. The CDR3 consists of 14 residues. CDR1 and CDR2 from the germline V gene are SGHDN and FVKESK. CDR3 protein: CASSQGTGFYEQYF. CDR3 coding DNA: TGTGCCAGCAGCCAAGGGACAGGGTTCTACGAGCAGTACTTC.

The V and J genes are TRBV24-1 and TRBJ1-1, with D hard to call. There are 16 residues in the CDR3. Germline CDR1 reads KGHDR; CDR2 reads SFDVKD. Trimming took 1 base from V and 1 from J, leaving 12 bases between them. Written as DNA, the CDR3 is TGTGCCACCAGTGATTTAGACTCAGTAAAGAACACTGAAGCTTTCTTT. Protein product: CATSDLDSVKNTEAFF.

Only a few counts were recorded for this clone. One junction end disagrees with the germline gene, perhaps due to a read error. The genes are TRBV11-2 and TRBJ1-2; a possible D gene is TRBD1 (6 bases). The CDR3 sequence is 13 residues long. Per the germline V gene, CDR1 is SGHAT and CDR2 is FQNNGV. CDR3 DNA: TGTGCCAGCACCTTACAGGGTTATTATGGCTACACCTTC. Translating gives CASTLQGYYGYTF.

This sequence joins TRBV19 and TRBJ2-3, with 9 bases identical to TRBD2. Losses at the gene ends were 0 bases for V and 4 bases for J; bases not matched to a gene: 5. Germline CDR1 reads LNHDA; CDR2 reads SQIVND (reference sequence). CDR3 length: 16 amino acids. The CDR3 nucleotides are TGTGCCAGTAGTATAGATCGGCTAGCGGGGCCAGATACGCAGTATTTT. Translating it yields CASSIDRLAGPDTQYF.

The rearrangement joins TRBV4-2 to TRBJ1-2; no clear D gene. Trimming took off 0 bases at V and 4 bases at J, with 12 bases between the two ends. CDR1 and CDR2 from the germline V gene are LGHNA and YNFKEQ. The CDR3 runs 15 residues. The DNA of the CDR3 is TGTGCCAGCAGCCAAGAGGTAGATATTTCCTATGGCTACACCTTC. Residues: CASSQEVDISYGYTF.

This clone was recorded only once. The chain joins TRBV28 to TRBJ2-7; TRBD1 might be the D (8 bases). Trimming shortened V by 7 bases and J by 3 bases, and 16 bases separated the two germline ends. Germline loops: CDR1 MDHEN, CDR2 SYDVKM. The CDR3 covers 14 residues. CDR3 amino acids: CASTTGGVDYEQYF. The DNA of the CDR3 is TGTGCCAGCACCACAGGGGGGGTCGACTACGAGCAGTACTTC.

This clone was detected once. The chain is built from TRBV18 and TRBJ2-7, with TRBD1 identical over 8 bases. The CDR3 is made up of 15 amino acids. Germline V gene sequence: CDR1 KGHSH, CDR2 LQKENI. J gave up 6 bases and V 3 bases, and 10 bases lay outside the gene matches. The DNA of the CDR3 is TGTGCCAGCTCACCGGGCCCCCGGGACAGGAGCGAGCAGTACTTC. It is translated as CASSPGPRDRSEQYF. Variable domain in full (rest from reference TRBV18 and TRBJ2-7): NAGVMQNPRHLVRRRGQEARLRCSPMKGHSHVYWYRQLPEEGLKFMVYLQKENIIDESGMPKERFSAEFPKEGPSILRIQQVVRGDSAAYFCASSPGPRDRSEQYFGPGTRLTVT.

V is TRBV3-1 (or the pseudogene TRBV3-2) and J is TRBJ1-1; D uncertain. The CDR3 is 15 amino acids. Germline V gene lookup returns CDR1 LGHDT and CDR2 YNNKEL (reference sequence). V lost 4 bases and J 1 base, leaving 13 bases between the germline ends. As DNA, the CDR3 is TGTGCCAGCAGCCGTTACCTAGTGGAGAACACTGAAGCTTTCTTT. Translated, it gives CASSRYLVENTEAFF.

The V and J genes are TRBV29-1 and TRBJ1-2; 12 bases fit TRBD1. Germline loops: CDR1 SQVTM, CDR2 ANQGSEA. Trimming cost V 8 bases and J 0 bases; bases outside gene matches: 10. The CDR3 totals 16 residues. CDR3 protein: CSTTGTGGDPNYGYTF. CDR3 in DNA: TGCAGCACAACCGGGACAGGGGGCGACCCTAACTATGGCTACACCTTC. The whole variable domain, filled in from reference TRBV29-1 and TRBJ1-2, reads SAVISQKPSRDICQRGTSLTIQCQVDSQVTMMFWYRQQPGQSLTLIATANQGSEATYESGFVIDKFPISRPNLTFSTLTVSNMSPEDSSIYLCSTTGTGGDPNYGYTFGSGTRLTVV.

The genes are TRBV6-5 and TRBJ2-5; 9 nucleotides align to TRBD2. Trimming cost V 4 bases and J 7 bases; bases outside gene matches: 7. From germline, CDR1 is MNHEY and CDR2 SVGAGI. There are 14 residues in the CDR3. This chain's CDR3 is CASSLTSGEGTQYF. The CDR3 nucleotides are TGTGCCAGCAGTTTGACTAGCGGCGAGGGGACCCAGTACTTC.